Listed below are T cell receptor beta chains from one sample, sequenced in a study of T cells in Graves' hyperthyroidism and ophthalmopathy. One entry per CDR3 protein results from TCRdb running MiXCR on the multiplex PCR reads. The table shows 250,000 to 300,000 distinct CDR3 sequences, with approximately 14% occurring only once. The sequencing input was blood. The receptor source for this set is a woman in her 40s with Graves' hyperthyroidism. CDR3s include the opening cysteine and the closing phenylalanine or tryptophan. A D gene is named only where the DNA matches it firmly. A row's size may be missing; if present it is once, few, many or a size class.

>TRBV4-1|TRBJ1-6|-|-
TGCGCCAGCAGCCAAGCCCCCCCCCTGAGCGAGGTTAATTCACCCCTCCACTTT
CASSQAPPLSEVNSPLHF
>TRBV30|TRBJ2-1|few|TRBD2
TGTGCCTGGAGTCGCCTGCGAGCGGGAAACTACAATGAGCAGTTCTTC
CAWSRLRAGNYNEQFF
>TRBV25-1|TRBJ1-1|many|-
TGTGCCAGCAGTGGAGGCCCGGGGGACACTGAAGCTTTCTTT
CASSGGPGDTEAFF
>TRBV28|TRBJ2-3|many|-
TGTGCCAGCAGTTTCCATTGGTCGGGACTGAGTAGCACAGATACGCAGTATTTT
CASSFHWSGLSSTDTQYF
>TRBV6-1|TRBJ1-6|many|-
TGTGCCAGCAGTTACACGGGGTCACCCCTCCACTTT
CASSYTGSPLHF
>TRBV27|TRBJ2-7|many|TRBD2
TGTGCCAGCAAACTAGCGGTAGGGTCCTACGAGCAGTACTTC
CASKLAVGSYEQYF
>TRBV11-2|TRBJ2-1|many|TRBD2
TGTGCCAGCAGGTTGACTAGCGGCAATGAGCAGTTCTTC
CASRLTSGNEQFF
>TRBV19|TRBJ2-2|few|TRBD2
TGTGCCAGTACCCCCAGCGGGATCCTGACCGGGGAGCTGTTTTTT
CASTPSGILTGELFF
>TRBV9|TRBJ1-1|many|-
TGTGCCAGCAGCGTAGGTCGGGAGGGAGGTGAAGCTTTCTTT
CASSVGREGGEAFF
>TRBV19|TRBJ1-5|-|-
TGTGCCAGTAGTATAGCAGGGATACAGCCCCAGCATTTT
CASSIAGIQPQHF
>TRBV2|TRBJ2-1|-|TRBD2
TGTGCCAGCAGAGGGACTAGCGGGGGACGAATACACAATGAGCAGTTCTTC
CASRGTSGGRIHNEQFF
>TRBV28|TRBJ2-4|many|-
TGTGCCACCGCGGGGAAGGCCCGAGCCAAAAACATTCAGTACTTC
CATAGKARAKNIQYF
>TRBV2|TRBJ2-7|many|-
TGTGCCAGCAGTGGGGTATGGGACGTCTCCTACGAGCAGTACTTC
CASSGVWDVSYEQYF
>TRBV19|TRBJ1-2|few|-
TGTGCCTGTACCCCAGAAGACTTAAACTATGGCTACACCTTC
CACTPEDLNYGYTF
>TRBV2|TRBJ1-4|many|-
TGTGCCAGCACCCGGATTGGAAAAAAACTGTTTTTT
CASTRIGKKLFF
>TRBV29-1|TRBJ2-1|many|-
TGCAGCGTTTCCGGATTGAGCTCCTACAATGAGCAGTTCTTC
CSVSGLSSYNEQFF
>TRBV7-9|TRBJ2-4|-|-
TGTGCCAGCAGCTTAGCGTGGGGGCGGGGAGGCATTCAGTACTTC
CASSLAWGRGGIQYF